The 4 T cell receptor beta chains below were found in one sample sequenced in a study of cytomegalovirus exposure and HLA in healthy donors. The primer mix had 60 Vbeta and 13 Jbeta primers. Data came from immunoSEQ multiplex PCR; TCRdb stores just in-frame clones and leaves some out. Of a few hundred thousand clones in the sample, 77% were seen once. Input material: PBMCs. These receptors were taken from a woman aged 55 to 70 in good health and CMV-seropositive.

The chain joins TRBV15 to TRBJ2-1; TRBD2 aligns across 11 bases. J gave up 5 bases and V 3 bases, and 3 bases lay outside the gene matches. CDR1 LNHNV and CDR2 YYDKDF come from the germline V gene (reference sequence). The CDR3 length is 15 residues. This CDR3 reads CATSRTSGTHNEQFF. In DNA form, the CDR3 reads TGTGCCACCAGCAGGACTAGCGGGACCCACAATGAGCAGTTCTTC. Full variable domain (remainder filled in from reference TRBV15 and TRBJ2-1): DAMVIQNPRYQVTQFGKPVTLSCSQTLNHNVMYWYQQKSSQAPKLLFHYYDKDFNNEADTPDNFQSRRPNTSFCFLDIRSPGLGDTAMYLCATSRTSGTHNEQFFGPGTRLTVL.

The gene calls are TRBV6-1 and TRBJ1-2; 9 bases line up with TRBD1. Germline V gene sequence: CDR1 MNHNS, CDR2 SASEGT. With 7 bases clipped from V and 6 bases from J, the junction kept 9 bases outside the gene matches. The CDR3 sequence is 14 residues long. In nucleotides, the CDR3 is TGTGCCAGCACCCCTGGGACAGGGTATAATGGCTACACCTTC. Amino acids: CASTPGTGYNGYTF.

The V call is TRBV5-1, the J call TRBJ2-3; 10 bases map to TRBD2. The length of the CDR3 is 16 residues. V was pared by 4 bases and J by 5 bases, with 10 bases of the junction left unmatched. Germline V gene sequence: CDR1 SGHRS, CDR2 YFSETQ. The chain's CDR3 is CASSGVAGGRGDTQYF. In DNA form, the CDR3 reads TGCGCCAGCAGCGGGGTAGCGGGGGGCCGCGGAGATACGCAGTATTTT.

A single count supports this clone. The V and J genes are TRBV10-3 and TRBJ2-2, with 10 bases that match TRBD2. The germline gives CDR1 ENHRY, CDR2 SYGVKD. The CDR3 is made up of 15 amino acids. The V and J ends lost 9 bases and 4 bases, in that order; junction bases with no gene match: 8. The CDR3 reads CAMAQRGGSTGELFF. In DNA, the CDR3 is TGTGCCATGGCGCAGCGGGGGGGCAGCACCGGGGAGCTGTTTTTT.